Sequencing of this TCR beta chain was carried out in a study of blood T cells in healthy people across ages. Study-wide context: T cells yielded about one barcoded beta molecule per two cells through template switching.

This CDR3 is built from 15 residues. The junction had 8 bases not matched to a gene; V was cut back by 4 bases and J by 5 bases. Germline V CDR1 and CDR2: SGHNT, YENEEA. Worth noting for this clonotype: Its antigen is as yet unknown.

Study results and limitations: Compared with aged donors, long-lived donors showed fewer expanded clones, suggesting selection.

It was with a sample-barcoded 5' primer and a J-beta primer mix that a second PCR of about 7 to 12 cycles was run. All samples gave at least 2.5 million CDR3-containing paired-end reads. Using its own MiXCR run on the 5' RACE reads, TCRdb lists one record per CDR3 protein. In the table there are some 860,000 distinct CDR3 sequences, approximately 53% of which are singletons. Per-sample yields of isolated PBMCs were at least 6 million. Input material: blood. The receptor's source is a man aged 40-49 years in good health. The chain employs TRBV11-3 and TRBJ2-5; 9 bases map to TRBD1. In nucleotides, the CDR3 is TGTGCCAGCAGCTCGGGACAGGGCCAGGAGGAGACCCAGTACTTC. It is translated as CASSSGQGQEETQYF.